A single sample gave rise to the 29 T cell receptor beta chains below, sequenced in a study of shared clonotypes between healthy human individuals. Repertoires were generated with immunoSEQ multiplex PCR, while TCRdb's copy carries only in-frame clones and drops some. The sample holds approximately 2,300,000 clones, approximately 90% seen once. Material for sequencing was naive CD4+ T cells from PBMCs. The subset was: CD45RA+ positively selected. The receptors stem from a man aged 18 to 29 in good health. Some clones in this sample may be carry-over from other donors' samples.

V and J are TRBV18 and TRBJ2-5, with 8 bases that match TRBD2. J was trimmed by 2 bases and V by 1 base; bases with no gene match: 15. Germline lookup yields CDR1 KGHSH and CDR2 LQKENI. The CDR3 sequence is 19 residues long. CDR3 amino acids: CASSPRRASGHITQETQYF. The CDR3 bases are TGTGCCAGCTCACCACGGAGGGCTAGCGGGCATATCACTCAAGAGACCCAGTACTTC.

V gene TRBV11-2 combines with J gene TRBJ2-3; no reliable D call. Trimming stripped 7 bases from V and 0 bases from J, with 14 bases between. Germline V gene lookup returns CDR1 SGHAT and CDR2 FQNNGV. CDR3 length equals 15 residues. The CDR3 here is CASTLSSSSTDTQYF. The CDR3 region has the DNA TGTGCCAGCACCCTTTCCAGTTCTAGCACAGATACGCAGTATTTT.

The CDR3 protein is CASRGYREAYEQYF. Here the CDR3 DNA reads TGTGCCAGCAGGGGATACAGGGAGGCCTACGAGCAGTACTTC. The chain carries TRBV28 and TRBJ2-7; the D call may be TRBD1 or TRBD2 (6 bases each). This CDR3 is 14 amino acids long. The ends were cut back, 6 bases at V and 2 bases at J, with 14 bases in the middle. Germline V CDR1 and CDR2: MDHEN, SYDVKM.

The V call is TRBV20-1, the J call TRBJ2-7; D unresolved. V lost 5 bases and J 6 bases, leaving 11 bases between the germline ends. The germline gives CDR1 DFQATT, CDR2 SNEGSKA (reference sequence). CDR3 size: 11 residues. This CDR3 is CSASPFREQYF. The CDR3 nucleotides are TGCAGTGCTTCCCCTTTTCGCGAGCAGTACTTC.

Remarks on this clone: The identical CDR3 is also encoded by other nucleotide sequences in the sample. The chain is built from TRBV5-1 and TRBJ2-1; D gene unclear. The V end was cut by 0 bases, the J end by 7 bases, with 5 bases between. Germline loops: CDR1 SGHRS, CDR2 YFSETQ. This CDR3 comprises 12 residues. The CDR3 DNA sequence: TGCGCCAGCAGCTTGGTTCTAAATGAGCAGTTCTTC. This codes for CASSLVLNEQFF.

This chain links TRBV4-2 with TRBJ2-7; weak D call: TRBD2 (5 bases). The CDR3 length is 13 residues. V shed 1 base and J shed 6 bases, with 10 bases lying between them. Per the germline V gene, CDR1 is LGHNA and CDR2 is YNFKEQ. CDR3 sequence (DNA): TGTGCCAGCAGCCAAGGGGCTAGCCCCGAGCAGTACTTC. Translation gives CASSQGASPEQYF.

The chain uses TRBV28 and TRBJ1-2; a possible D gene is TRBD1 (5 bases). The CDR3 length is 13 residues. The V gene's germline CDR1 is MDHEN and CDR2 SYDVKM. V was cut by 8 bases and J by 5 bases, with 15 bases left in between. The CDR3 loop is CASAMGGRYGYTF. The CDR3 DNA reads as TGTGCCAGCGCGATGGGGGGACGGTATGGCTACACCTTC.

There are a few counts of this clone. This chain joins TRBV6-5 and TRBJ1-4; D not certain. The CDR3 has 12 amino acids. Trimming removed 5 bases from V and 12 bases from J, with 13 bases in between. Per the germline V gene, CDR1 is MNHEY and CDR2 is SVGAGI. CDR3 loop: CASSRTGRELFF. The CDR3 DNA reads TGTGCCAGCAGTCGGACTGGGAGGGAACTGTTTTTT.

This clone was recorded only once. This chain connects TRBV11-3 to TRBJ2-5; no clear D gene. The germline V gene has CDR1 SGHNT and CDR2 YENEEA. Trimming removed 5 bases at V and 6 bases at J, with 10 bases between. CDR3 length: 12 residues. The CDR3 nucleotides are TGTGCCAGCAGCCTCGCAGGACAGACCCAGTACTTC. It encodes CASSLAGQTQYF. Combining the CDR3 with reference TRBV11-3 and TRBJ2-5 gives the whole variable domain EAGVVQSPRYKIIEKKQPVAFWCNPISGHNTLYWYLQNLGQGPELLIRYENEEAVDDSQLPKDRFSAERLKGVDSTLKIQPAELGDSAVYLCASSLAGQTQYFGPGTRLLVL.

The chain is built from TRBV18 and TRBJ2-5; D call uncertain. V was clipped by 6 bases and J by 5 bases, with 19 bases between them. Germline V gives CDR1 KGHSH, CDR2 LQKENI. The CDR3 runs to 15 residues. The CDR3 region is CASSNGPNVWETQYF. The CDR3 DNA sequence: TGTGCCAGCTCGAACGGACCTAACGTATGGGAGACCCAGTACTTC.

The rearrangement links TRBV10-3 to TRBJ2-5, with TRBD2 matching 16 bases. Germline loops: CDR1 ENHRY, CDR2 SYGVKD. This CDR3 has 18 amino acids. Trimming removed 5 bases from V and 0 bases from J; junction bases left unmatched: 6. Here the CDR3 DNA reads TGTGCCATCAGTCGAGGTGGGACTAGCGGGGGGGACCAAGAGACCCAGTACTTC. It specifies CAISRGGTSGGDQETQYF.

Only a few counts were recorded for this clone. The chain recombines TRBV2 with TRBJ1-1; D is perhaps TRBD1 (6 bases). V shed 6 bases and J shed 1 base, with 12 bases lying between them. CDR3 length: 14 residues. Germline CDR1 and CDR2: SNHLY and FYNNEI. The CDR3 spells CASRNRATNTEAFF. CDR3 DNA: TGTGCCAGCAGAAACAGGGCCACGAACACTGAAGCTTTCTTT.

V and J are TRBV7-9 and TRBJ2-3, with 15 bases fitting TRBD2. The CDR3 is 17 amino acids. Per the germline V gene, CDR1 is SEHNR and CDR2 is FQNEAQ (reference sequence). J was trimmed by 1 base and V by 7 bases; bases with no gene match: 6. The CDR3 sequence: CASTEWTSGRGTDTQYF. CDR3 DNA: TGTGCCAGCACCGAATGGACTAGCGGGAGGGGCACAGATACGCAGTATTTT.

The chain has TRBV19 and TRBJ1-2; D is ambiguous. In germline, CDR1 is LNHDA, CDR2 SQIVND (reference sequence). V dropped 6 bases and J dropped 4 bases, with 9 bases sitting between them. The CDR3 is 12 residues long. DNA for the CDR3: TGTGCCAGTAGGGACGGTTTCTATGGCTACACCTTC. Protein: CASRDGFYGYTF.

This chain links TRBV7-3 with TRBJ2-1; D is tentatively TRBD1 or TRBD2 (5 bases each). Trimming took off 0 bases at V and 15 bases at J, with 18 bases between the two ends. Germline V gene data show CDR1 as SGHTA and CDR2 as FQGTGA. The CDR3 is 14 residues long. The CDR3 DNA sequence: TGTGCCAGCAGCTTAACGGCAGGGACCCCCCATAGGTTCTTC. Translation: CASSLTAGTPHRFF.

V usage is TRBV5-4 and J usage is TRBJ2-3; TRBD2 agrees at 9 bases. Germline V gene data show CDR1 as SGHNT and CDR2 as YYREEE (reference sequence). This CDR3 has 16 residues. The trim removed 1 base at V and 2 bases at J, leaving 5 bases unmatched. The CDR3, as DNA: TGTGCCAGCAGCTTGTGGCGGGAGGGTACCACAGATACGCAGTATTTT. It translates to CASSLWREGTTDTQYF.

The chain links TRBV6-1 to TRBJ2-1; 9 positions match TRBD2. V lost 1 base to trimming and J lost 7 bases; unmatched junction nucleotides: 5. CDR3 size: 15 residues. Germline values: CDR1 MNHNS, CDR2 SASEGT. The CDR3 DNA is TGTGCCAGCAGTGAAGGGGCTAGCGGGGTTAATGAGCAGTTCTTC. Residues: CASSEGASGVNEQFF.

The V gene is TRBV25-1, the J gene TRBJ1-2; D uncertain. Between the trimmed V and J ends, which lost 2 bases and 5 bases, there was a span of 15 bases. This CDR3 spans 15 amino acids. CDR1 MGHDK and CDR2 SYGVNS come from the germline V gene. CDR3 loop: CASSERALGSYGYTF. CDR3 sequence (DNA): TGTGCCAGCAGTGAACGGGCTTTAGGGTCTTATGGCTACACCTTC.

The genes are TRBV7-3 and TRBJ2-1; maybe TRBD2 (5 bases). The V end was cut by 5 bases, the J end by 8 bases, with 22 bases between. CDR3 length: 16 residues. CDR1 and CDR2 (germline): SGHTA, FQGTGA. The CDR3 spells CASSPPGSAYGDEQFF. CDR3 coding DNA: TGTGCCAGCAGCCCCCCGGGGTCAGCATACGGCGATGAGCAGTTCTTC.

The gene calls are TRBV28 and TRBJ1-1, with a possible D match to TRBD1 (5 bases). There are 14 residues in the CDR3. Germline CDR1 reads MDHEN; CDR2 reads SYDVKM. V lost 5 bases to trimming and J lost 5 bases, with 15 bases between them. CDR3 in amino acids: CASSPPRGVTEAFF. DNA for the CDR3: TGTGCCAGCAGTCCCCCCCGGGGGGTGACTGAAGCTTTCTTT.

This chain joins TRBV4-1 and TRBJ2-7, with TRBD2 matching 8 bases. With 4 bases clipped from V and 2 bases from J, the junction kept 16 bases outside the gene matches. Per germline, CDR1 MGHRA and CDR2 YSYEKL. The CDR3 runs 18 residues. CDR3: CASSPLRLDGLATYEQYF. The CDR3 region has the DNA TGCGCCAGCAGCCCTCTGAGGCTGGACGGACTAGCCACCTACGAGCAGTACTTC.

The chain links TRBV28 to TRBJ2-7; 14 bases agree with TRBD2. CDR3 length equals 16 residues. Germline V lookup: CDR1 MDHEN, CDR2 SYDVKM. With V trimmed by 6 bases and J by 6 bases, 10 bases remained unmatched. The CDR3 bases are TGTGCCAGCAGCTCAAAACCGGGACTAGCGGGAGTCGAGCAGTACTTC. This translates into CASSSKPGLAGVEQYF.

About this clone itself: The sample contains more than one DNA sequence encoding this CDR3. The rearrangement joins TRBV5-1 to TRBJ1-4; no reliable D call. This CDR3 comprises 14 residues. Germline V CDR1 and CDR2: SGHRS, YFSETQ. Trimming took off 4 bases at V and 0 bases at J, with 7 bases between the two ends. The CDR3 nucleotides read TGCGCCAGCAGCCCGGAAGCAACTAATGAAAAACTGTTTTTT. Translated, it gives CASSPEATNEKLFF. The entire variable domain, with the rest obtained from reference TRBV5-1 and TRBJ1-4, is as follows: KAGVTQTPRYLIKTRGQQVTLSCSPISGHRSVSWYQQTPGQGLQFLFEYFSETQRNKGNFPGRFSGRQFSNSRSEMNVSTLELGDSALYLCASSPEATNEKLFFGSGTQLSVL.

The chain recombines TRBV11-2 with TRBJ2-3; D is uncertain. CDR3 length: 10 amino acids. In germline, CDR1 is SGHAT, CDR2 FQNNGV. V was pared by 6 bases and J by 11 bases, with 9 bases between. This CDR3 reads CASSSQRQYF. Written as DNA, the CDR3 is TGTGCCAGCAGTTCGCAACGGCAGTATTTT.

The chain employs TRBV9 and TRBJ2-5, with 7 bases that match TRBD1. CDR1 SGDLS and CDR2 YYNGEE come from the germline V gene. V lost 4 bases, J lost 4 bases, and 10 bases stayed unmatched. CDR3 length equals 15 residues. CDR3: CASSSRQGIGETQYF. The CDR3 DNA reads as TGTGCCAGCAGCTCTCGACAGGGTATCGGAGAGACCCAGTACTTC.

This clone turned up a few times. This chain joins TRBV4-2 and TRBJ1-2; D not certain. CDR1 and CDR2 from the germline V gene are LGHNA and YNFKEQ. The germline V and J ends were trimmed by 1 base and 6 bases, with 15 bases remaining between them. CDR3 length: 15 residues. CDR3: CASSQALGGRDGYTF. In DNA form, the CDR3 reads TGTGCCAGCAGCCAAGCGTTGGGAGGAAGGGATGGCTACACCTTC.

V gene TRBV6-6 combines with J gene TRBJ2-7; 7 nucleotides align to TRBD1. Trimming cost V 8 bases and J 0 bases; bases outside gene matches: 4. CDR1 and CDR2 (germline): MNHNY, SVGAGI (reference sequence). This CDR3 is 13 amino acids long. CDR3 sequence (DNA): TGTGCCAGCGCCGGACAGGTCTCCTACGAGCAGTACTTC. As protein: CASAGQVSYEQYF.

The rearrangement uses TRBV19 and TRBJ2-4; 8 bases are a match to TRBD2. The ends lost 1 base at V and 4 bases at J; junction bases unmatched: 3. The germline V gene has CDR1 LNHDA and CDR2 SQIVND (reference sequence). CDR3 length: 15 residues. The CDR3 spells CASSIAGGPKNIQYF. CDR3 coding DNA: TGTGCCAGTAGTATAGCGGGAGGGCCGAAAAACATTCAGTACTTC. Full variable domain (outside the CDR3, taken from reference TRBV19 and TRBJ2-4): DGGITQSPKYLFRKEGQNVTLSCEQNLNHDAMYWYRQDPGQGLRLIYYSQIVNDFQKGDIAEGYSVSREKKESFPLTVTSAQKNPTAFYLCASSIAGGPKNIQYFGAGTRLSVL.

This chain connects TRBV5-1 to TRBJ2-3, with a tentative D call TRBD2 (5 bases). With 1 base removed from V and 5 bases from J, the gap between germline ends came to 14 bases. The CDR3 totals 15 residues. Germline loops: CDR1 SGHRS, CDR2 YFSETQ. The CDR3 DNA follows: TGCGCCAGCAGCTTGTCGCGGACCCGGGGAGATACGCAGTATTTT. It codes for CASSLSRTRGDTQYF.